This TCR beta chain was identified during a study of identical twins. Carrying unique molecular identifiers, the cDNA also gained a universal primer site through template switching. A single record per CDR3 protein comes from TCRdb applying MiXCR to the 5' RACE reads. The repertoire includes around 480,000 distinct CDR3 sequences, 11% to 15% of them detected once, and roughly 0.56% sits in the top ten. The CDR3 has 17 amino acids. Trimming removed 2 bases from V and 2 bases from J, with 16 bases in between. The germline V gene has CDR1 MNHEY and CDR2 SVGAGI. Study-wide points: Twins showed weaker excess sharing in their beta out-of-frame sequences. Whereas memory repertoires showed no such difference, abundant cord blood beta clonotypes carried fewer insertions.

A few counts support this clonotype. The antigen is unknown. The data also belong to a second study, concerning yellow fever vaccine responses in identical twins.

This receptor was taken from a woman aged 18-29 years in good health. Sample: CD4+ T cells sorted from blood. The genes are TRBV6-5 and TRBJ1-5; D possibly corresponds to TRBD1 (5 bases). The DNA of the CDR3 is TGTGCCAGCAGTTACCCTAGGGGCGCATGGGGCAATCAGCCCCAGCATTTT. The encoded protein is CASSYPRGAWGNQPQHF.